This T cell receptor beta chain came from a study of B cell selection in AIRE deficiency. Authors' processing steps: Conventional T cell pools: approximately 1.1x10^5 distinct patient, 130,000 to 150,000 donor TCRbeta sequences. Data came from immunoSEQ multiplex PCR; TCRdb stores just in-frame clones and leaves some out. V, J and clone size are taken as reported in that table, and D and trimming were inferred from the DNA itself. Of roughly 23,000 clones listed, roughly 95% are singletons. Findings of the study overall: Shared Treg sequences had shorter CDR3s, biased toward rearrangements with few non-templated insertions.

The CDR3 extends over 13 amino acids. The germline V and J ends were trimmed by 4 bases and 6 bases, with 9 bases remaining between them. Germline V lookup: CDR1 MNHEY, CDR2 SMNVEV (reference sequence). Sorting defined conventional CD4 T cells as CD4+CD127+. A note on this clone: Its antigen is as yet unknown.

The sample was CD4+CD127+ conventional T cells sorted from PBMCs. This TCR was sampled from a human donor in good health. This chain uses TRBV27 with TRBJ1-4; maybe TRBD1 (5 bases). Here the CDR3 DNA reads TGTGCCAGCAGTTACCAGGGAGATGAAAAACTGTTTTTT. Translation: CASSYQGDEKLFF.